This T cell receptor beta chain was identified during a study of T-cell reconstitution after alpha-beta-depleted transplantation in children (dated by TCRdb to the mid-2010s). With respect to the entire study: T-cell immune reconstitution after TCRalphabeta/CD19-depleted allogeneic hematopoietic cell transplantation in children was quantitatively tracked in the study by means of TCR repertoire profiling.

The library was produced with PCR. Sequencing took place on an Illumina HiSeq 2500. Molecular barcoding was employed in the preparation of TCR libraries, with unique molecular identifiers being used to normalize TCRbeta repertoire quantification. The public sequencing data were trimmed at Q25 with fastp and processed into clonotypes with MiXCR by TCRdb, which kept only in-frame beta chains. Merged by CDR3 protein, the rows form single entries marked with the most common genes and DNA. In this sample the table shows a few hundred thousand distinct CDR3 sequences, under 15% of which occur a single time. In total, the top ten clones hold roughly 5.4% of the sample. V is cut by 6 bases and J by 0 bases, and the space between the germline ends is 15 bases. The CDR3 goes from the cysteine to the phenylalanine over 17 residues. Of all the DNA, just the CDR3 is kept, 51 bases in frame from base 1. CDR1 and CDR2, looked up from the germline V gene, are MDHEN and SYDVKM.

In the case of this clonotype: It has no known antigen specificity. Qualities for individual bases were not recorded, and no much larger clone is one base off.

This TCR was sampled from a human donor who donated a stem cell graft to a child with combined immunodeficiency. This chain is built from TRBV28 and TRBJ1-6, with no D gene named confidently. This material consisted of PBMCs from the stem cell graft donor, taken from the stem cell graft. The CDR3 reads CASSPPTPSSYNSPLHF. The nucleotides are TGTGCCAGCAGCCCCCCGACACCGAGCTCCTATAATTCACCCCTCCACTTT.